Listed below are T cell receptor beta chains from one sample, sequenced in a study of cytomegalovirus exposure and HLA in healthy donors. Assay used: immunoSEQ multiplex PCR; TCRdb lists only in-frame clones, some missing. The sample records roughly 130,000 clones, less than 85% being singletons. Specimen: PBMCs. Receptors were obtained from a man in his forties in good health and CMV-seronegative. CDR3s include the opening cysteine and the closing phenylalanine or tryptophan. A D gene is named only where the DNA matches it firmly. A clone size is listed for some rows: how often the clone was seen (once, few, many), or a class if it is expanded.

d_gene	v_gene	abundance	j_gene	CDR3nt	CDR3aa
.	TRBV28	.	TRBJ2-2	TGTGCCAGCGAAGACAATTCATATAACGCGAACACCGGGGAGCTGTTTTTT	CASEDNSYNANTGELFF
TRBD1	TRBV7-9	.	TRBJ1-6	TGTGCCAGCAGTTTCGGCCGGACAGGAACTAATTCACCCCTCCACTTT	CASSFGRTGTNSPLHF
TRBD2	TRBV7-9	.	TRBJ2-2	TGTGCCAGCAGCTCCCTAGCGGGTGTCACCGGGGAGCTGTTTTTT	CASSSLAGVTGELFF
.	TRBV30	.	TRBJ1-2	TGTGCCTGGAGTGTCTCGGGTAACTATGGCTACACCTTC	CAWSVSGNYGYTF
.	TRBV12-2	.	TRBJ2-1	TGTGCAAGTCGCTTAGTGGGACTAGTTATCCCGAGCTCCTACAATGAGCAGTTCTTC	CASRLVGLVIPSSYNEQFF
.	TRBV5-4	few	TRBJ1-4	TGTGCCAGCAGCTCGAGACCGGGACTAGGGGAAAAACTGTTTTTT	CASSSRPGLGEKLFF
TRBD1	TRBV11-2	once	TRBJ1-1	TGTGCCAGCAGCCTGGGACAGGGACCTGAAGCTTTCTTT	CASSLGQGPEAFF
.	TRBV6-5	.	TRBJ1-4	TGTGCCAGCAGTTACATCAACAGTAATGAAAAACTGTTTTTT	CASSYINSNEKLFF
TRBD2	TRBV9	.	TRBJ2-5	TGTGCCAGCAGCTTTCAATCTTCACTAGCGGGGGGGCATGCAACCCAGTACTTC	CASSFQSSLAGGHATQYF
TRBD2	TRBV4-2	.	TRBJ2-7	TGTGCCAGCAGCCAAGGTAGACTAGCGGGCGAACCCTCCTGGGAGCAGTACTTC	CASSQGRLAGEPSWEQYF
TRBD2	TRBV4-1	.	TRBJ2-1	TGCGCCAGCAGCCAAGGGCTAGCGGGAGAGCAGTTCTTC	CASSQGLAGEQFF
TRBD1	TRBV7-9	.	TRBJ2-2	TGTGCCAGCAGCGGGACAGCGAACACCGGGGAGCTGTTTTTT	CASSGTANTGELFF
TRBD2	TRBV5-1	.	TRBJ2-1	TGCGCCAGCAGCTTGGCCGGGAGGAGGAGGGATGAGCAGTTCTTC	CASSLAGRRRDEQFF
.	TRBV6-6	.	TRBJ2-4	TGTGCCAGCAGGGCCGGGATCGCCAAAAACATTCAGTACTTC	CASRAGIAKNIQYF
.	TRBV4-2	.	TRBJ2-3	TGTGCCAGCAGCCCCCGACTAGAGGGAGATACGCAGTATTTT	CASSPRLEGDTQYF
TRBD2	TRBV7-3	.	TRBJ2-1	TGTGCCAGCAGCCCATCCGGACTAGCGGGTAATGAGCAGTTCTTC	CASSPSGLAGNEQFF
.	TRBV7-2	once	TRBJ2-5	TGTGCCAGCAGCCTTAACGGACAGTACCAGTACTTC	CASSLNGQYQYF
.	TRBV5-1	.	TRBJ2-7	TGCGCCAGCAGCTTGGAACGGACACCCTACGAGCAGTACTTC	CASSLERTPYEQYF
TRBD1	TRBV25-1	.	TRBJ1-5	TGTGCCAGCAGTGAAGGACAGGGGCATCAGCCCCAGCATTTT	CASSEGQGHQPQHF
TRBD1	TRBV10-3	.	TRBJ2-7	TGTGCCATCAGTGAGTCTCTTATACAGGGGGCTACCTACGAGCAGTACTTC	CAISESLIQGATYEQYF
TRBD1	TRBV9	.	TRBJ1-2	TGTGCCAGCAGCGACCGGAACAGGGGAAGGGCTAACTATGGCTACACCTTC	CASSDRNRGRANYGYTF
.	TRBV11-2	.	TRBJ2-1	TGTGCCAGCAGCTTAGACGGGGGGCTTTCCTACAATGAGCAGTTCTTC	CASSLDGGLSYNEQFF
TRBD1	TRBV7-8	.	TRBJ2-2	TGTGCCAGCAGCTTATCCTTCAACCCGGGGACAGCGAACACCGGGGAGCTGTTTTTT	CASSLSFNPGTANTGELFF
.	TRBV19	.	TRBJ2-7	TGTGCCAGTAGTATAGAGGGGAGGAGCCCCTACGAGCAGTACTTC	CASSIEGRSPYEQYF
TRBD1	TRBV5-4	.	TRBJ1-2	TGTGCCAGCACCTCTACAGGGGGCAATTCTAACTATGGCTACACCTTC	CASTSTGGNSNYGYTF
TRBD2	TRBV6-5	.	TRBJ2-1	TGTGCCAGCAGTTACTATGGGGGGGTAAATGAGCAGTTCTTC	CASSYYGGVNEQFF
.	TRBV5-6	.	TRBJ2-5	TGTGCCAGCAGCCGCCAGGGTCGGCAAGAGACCCAGTACTTC	CASSRQGRQETQYF
.	TRBV5-4	once	TRBJ2-5	TGTGCCAGCAGCTTGGAGGAGGGGGCGCCCCTGGACCAAGAGACCCAGTACTTC	CASSLEEGAPLDQETQYF
TRBD1	TRBV30	.	TRBJ2-7	TGTGCCTGGAGCCATCGGACAGGGGGCGACGAGCAGTACTTC	CAWSHRTGGDEQYF
.	TRBV29-1	.	TRBJ2-2	TGCAGCGTTCCGGGGGAAGCCAACACCGGGGAGCTGTTTTTT	CSVPGEANTGELFF
.	TRBV7-9	once	TRBJ2-5	TGTGCCAGCAGCTTGATTTTGAGCAGGGAAGAGACCCAGTACTTC	CASSLILSREETQYF
TRBD1	TRBV6-5	.	TRBJ1-2	TGTGCCAGCAGTTACTCGGAGGGGACAGGGTACGGCTACACCTTC	CASSYSEGTGYGYTF
TRBD2	TRBV19	.	TRBJ2-5	TGTGCCAGTAGTATGGCTAGCGGGGGGGTAGTCCAAGAGACCCAGTACTTC	CASSMASGGVVQETQYF
TRBD2	TRBV27	few	TRBJ2-3	TGTGCCAGCAGTTCCCGACTAAGCGGGGTCGGAGATACGCAGTATTTT	CASSSRLSGVGDTQYF
TRBD1	TRBV19	once	TRBJ2-1	TGTGCCAGTAGGATCACCGGGACAGGCCACAATGAGCAGTTCTTC	CASRITGTGHNEQFF
.	TRBV6-5	few	TRBJ1-1	TGTGCCAGCAGTTCGACAGAGAACACTGAAGCTTTCTTT	CASSSTENTEAFF
.	TRBV7-9	few	TRBJ1-6	TGTGCCAGCAGCGGGCAGTCTCTTAATAATTCACCCCTCCACTTT	CASSGQSLNNSPLHF
.	TRBV4-2	.	TRBJ2-5	TGTGCCAGCAGCCAAGTCGGGGTAGCGGAGACCCAAGAGACCCAGTACTTC	CASSQVGVAETQETQYF
TRBD1	TRBV18	.	TRBJ2-7	TGTGCCAGCTCACCACCGTTGGGACAGGGAGTTTACGAGCAGTACTTC	CASSPPLGQGVYEQYF
.	TRBV19	.	TRBJ2-7	TGTGCCAGTAGCAGCGGGTCCCCTGGGGCGTACGAGCAGTACTTC	CASSSGSPGAYEQYF
TRBD1	TRBV6-5	.	TRBJ2-5	TGTGCCAGCAGTTACTACAGGGGGGATCAAGAGACCCAGTACTTC	CASSYYRGDQETQYF
TRBD2	TRBV2	.	TRBJ2-7	TGTGCAAGAGCGGGAGCGGTTAACGAGCAGTACTTC	CARAGAVNEQYF
TRBD1	TRBV7-9	.	TRBJ1-5	TGTTCCAGCAGCTTAGGGACAGGGGATAGCAATCAGCCCCAGCATTTT	CSSSLGTGDSNQPQHF
.	TRBV5-4	.	TRBJ2-1	TGTGCCAGCAGTATTCTAGAGGCCAATGAGCAGTTCTTC	CASSILEANEQFF
TRBD2	TRBV2	.	TRBJ2-4	TGTGCCAGCAGTGAACTAGCGGGCGCCAAAAACATTCAGTACTTC	CASSELAGAKNIQYF
.	TRBV6-1	.	TRBJ1-1	TGTGCCAGCAGTGATAGAAACACTGAAGCTTTCTTT	CASSDRNTEAFF
TRBD1	TRBV19	few	TRBJ1-5	TGTGCCAGTAGTATCTCAACCGGGACAGGGGATCAGCCCCAGCATTTT	CASSISTGTGDQPQHF
.	TRBV5-3	.	TRBJ1-2	TGTGCCAGAAGCTCAAGGACAGATACTAACTATGGCTACACCTTC	CARSSRTDTNYGYTF
.	TRBV21-1	.	TRBJ2-7	TGTGCCAGCAGCGTAACAACCTACGAGCAGTACTTC	CASSVTTYEQYF
.	TRBV5-1	.	TRBJ2-7	TGCGCCAGCAGCGCGTATCCCGGGACTCCCCCGGCCGAGCAGTACTTC	CASSAYPGTPPAEQYF
.	TRBV11-2	.	TRBJ1-4	TGTGCCAGCAGCTTAGAGCTCAACATCGCTTTCTCCGGGGATAATGAAGAACTGTTTTTT	CASSLELNIAFSGDNEELFF
TRBD1	TRBV6-1	few	TRBJ2-5	TGTGCCAGCAGTCAACTCAGGGGGCCCCAAGAGACCCAGTACTTC	CASSQLRGPQETQYF
TRBD2	TRBV30	.	TRBJ2-3	TGTGCCTGGAGTGTACTAGCGGGAGTCACAGGTACGCAGTATTTT	CAWSVLAGVTGTQYF
.	TRBV20-1	.	TRBJ1-1	TGCAGCGTATCCAGGGGCACTGAAGCTTTCTTT	CSVSRGTEAFF
TRBD1	TRBV7-6	.	TRBJ1-2	TGTGCCAGCAGCTTAGTCCAAGGGACAGGGAACTATGGCTACACCTTC	CASSLVQGTGNYGYTF
.	TRBV19	.	TRBJ1-5	TGTGCCAGTAGTATTACGGAGTATAGCAATCAGCCCCAGCATTTT	CASSITEYSNQPQHF
.	TRBV11-2	.	TRBJ2-7	TGTGCCAGCAGCTTAGAACAGACCTACGAGCAGTACTTC	CASSLEQTYEQYF
.	TRBV30	.	TRBJ1-5	TGTGCCTGGAGTGTACCGCGGACAGCGCTCAATCAGCCCCAGCATTTT	CAWSVPRTALNQPQHF
TRBD1	TRBV6-4	.	TRBJ1-1	TGTGCCAGCAGTGACCTCCGGGACAGGGGTCATGAATACACTGAAGCTTTCTTT	CASSDLRDRGHEYTEAFF
.	TRBV5-5	.	TRBJ2-3	TGTGCCAGCAGCTTTGCCCGCGGGGACAGCGGAGAGGATACGCAGTATTTT	CASSFARGDSGEDTQYF